This TCR beta chain emerged from a study of blood T cell repertoires in COVID-19. V shed 4 bases, J shed 13 bases, and the junction held 14 bases outside the gene matches. CDR3 length equals 16 residues. In germline, CDR1 is SEHNR, CDR2 FQNEAQ (reference sequence). Clones were read by immunoSEQ multiplex PCR, and TCRdb kept only the in-frame ones, dropping some. The sample yields about 320,000 clones, around four fifths seen once. This chain connects TRBV7-9 to TRBJ1-6; TRBD1 aligns across 9 bases. The clonotype comes from a woman in her forties or fifties with acute or convalescent COVID-19. Sequenced material: peripheral blood. In DNA form, the CDR3 reads TGTGCCAGCAGCTCTAAAAACCGGGACAGGGTTGCGCCCCTCCACTTT. This gives the protein CASSSKNRDRVAPLHF.